This T cell receptor (beta chain) was recorded in a study of OX40 agonist ivuxolimab in advanced cancers. About the study: Cohort: about 80% men, mean age 60, aged about 20 to 90. Study findings and constraints: Clonal expansion from baseline to week 6 occurred in both CD4+ and CD8+ T cells. The authors did not determine the antigen specificity of the expanded peripheral T cells.

V was trimmed by 6 bases and J by 0 bases, leaving 6 bases between them. CDR1 is MNHNY and CDR2 is SVGAGI in the germline V gene (reference sequence). The CDR3 has 13 amino acids. Concerning this clone itself: Antigen unknown.

Sequenced by immunoSEQ multiplex PCR; TCRdb stores in-frame clones only, minus some. The repertoire includes 55,000 to 70,000 clones, 85% of them detected once, and roughly 4.8% sits in the top ten. The V gene is TRBV6-6, the J gene TRBJ1-3; D unresolved. Sequencing used CD4+ or CD8+ T cells sorted from blood, obtained in a trial of the OX40 agonist ivuxolimab. The sequence was collected from an adult with an advanced solid tumor such as melanoma, head and neck, liver or kidney cancer. The CDR3 DNA reads TGTGCCAGCAGGAGATTCTCTGGAAACACCATATATTTT. Its protein is CASRRFSGNTIYF.